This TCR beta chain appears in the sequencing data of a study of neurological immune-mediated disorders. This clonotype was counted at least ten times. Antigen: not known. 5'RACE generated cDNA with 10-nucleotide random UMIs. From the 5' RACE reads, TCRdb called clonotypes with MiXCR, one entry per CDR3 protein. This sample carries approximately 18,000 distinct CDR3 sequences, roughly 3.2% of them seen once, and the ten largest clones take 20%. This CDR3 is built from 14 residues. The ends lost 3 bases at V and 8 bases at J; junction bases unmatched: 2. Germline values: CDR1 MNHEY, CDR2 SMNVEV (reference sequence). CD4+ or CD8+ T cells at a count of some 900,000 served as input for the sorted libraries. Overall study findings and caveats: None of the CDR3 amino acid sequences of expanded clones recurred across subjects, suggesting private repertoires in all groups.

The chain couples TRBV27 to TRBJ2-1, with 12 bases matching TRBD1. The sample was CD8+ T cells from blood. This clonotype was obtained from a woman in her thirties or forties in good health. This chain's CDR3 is CASSLGQGAYEQFF. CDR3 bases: TGTGCCAGCAGTTTGGGACAGGGGGCTTATGAGCAGTTCTTC.